The entry below gives a single T cell receptor beta chain sequence along with its context. What it binds is not known. One end of the junction does not line up with germline, which may come from a read error. These data come from a study of OX40 agonist ivuxolimab in advanced cancers. Study-level information: Of the participants, 40% had some prior anti-PD-1, anti-PD-L1 or anti-CTLA-4 therapy, which was allowed.

CDR1 and CDR2 from the germline V gene are LGHNT and FRNRAP. The CDR3 is 11 amino acids. Profiling relied on immunoSEQ multiplex PCR, and the TCRdb table lists in-frame clones only, not all of them. The sample gives around 97,000 clones, less than 85% of which show up once; less than 6% is in the top ten. The study, taken as a whole, reports: Fewer expanded clones were found on average in CD4+ than in CD8+ T cells.

The source is an adult with an advanced solid tumor such as melanoma, head and neck, liver or kidney cancer. The sample was CD4+ or CD8+ T cells sorted from blood, taken in a trial of the OX40 agonist ivuxolimab. This rearrangement joins TRBV12-5 to TRBJ2-5; D gene unclear. The CDR3 is CASGRPETRYF. CDR3 DNA sequence: TGTGCTAGTGGTCGCCCAGAGACCCGGTACTTC.